This T cell receptor (beta chain) was identified during a study of blood T cell repertoires in COVID-19. Across the whole study: Specimens from acute and convalescent COVID-19 originated in the United States, Italy and Spain. Sample material is recorded as cDNA or gDNA derived from T cells, B-cell-depleted T cells, or PBMCs.

In the source study's methods: Reference gene primer amplification gave estimated nucleated cell counts. Produced via immunoSEQ multiplex PCR; TCRdb's table is partial and in-frame only. V and J calls and clone size follow that table, whereas D and trimming were derived from the DNA. The sample contains 200,000 to 250,000 clones, 80% to 85% of which appear only once. CDR1 is SEHNR and CDR2 is FQNEAQ in the germline V gene (reference sequence). Trimming left V 7 bases short and J 4 bases short, with 14 bases between. CDR3 length equals 13 residues. Sequencing was done on a sample of peripheral blood. This chain uses TRBV7-9 with TRBJ2-7, with a weak D call TRBD2 (7 bases). This sequence originates from a woman aged 18-35 years with acute or convalescent COVID-19. Here the CDR3 DNA reads TGTGCCAGCACCTGGGGGGGCTCTTACGAGCAGTACTTC. Translating it yields CASTWGGSYEQYF.